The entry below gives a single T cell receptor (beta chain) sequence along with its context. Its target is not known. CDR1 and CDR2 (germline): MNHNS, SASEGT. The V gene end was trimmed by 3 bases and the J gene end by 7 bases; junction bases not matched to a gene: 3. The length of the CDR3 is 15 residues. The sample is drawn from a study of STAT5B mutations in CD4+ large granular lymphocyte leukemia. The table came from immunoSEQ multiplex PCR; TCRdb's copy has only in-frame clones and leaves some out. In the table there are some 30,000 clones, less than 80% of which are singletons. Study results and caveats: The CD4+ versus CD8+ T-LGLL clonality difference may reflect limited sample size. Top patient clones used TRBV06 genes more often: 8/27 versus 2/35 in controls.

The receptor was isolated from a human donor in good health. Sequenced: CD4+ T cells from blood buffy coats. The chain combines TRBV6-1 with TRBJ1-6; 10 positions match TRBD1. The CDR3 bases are TGTGCCAGCAGTGACGGGACAGGGGCCAATTCACCCCTCCACTTT. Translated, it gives CASSDGTGANSPLHF.